These T cell receptor beta chains were read from a single sample in a study of T cells in Graves' hyperthyroidism and ophthalmopathy. TCRdb analysed the multiplex PCR reads with MiXCR anew, one entry per CDR3 protein. The sample lists approximately 690,000 distinct CDR3 sequences; less than 25% were seen once. The sequenced material came from blood. These receptors all come from a man aged 30 to 39 with Graves' ophthalmopathy. Each CDR3 is given with its conserved first and last residue. The D gene is left open where the match is weak. The size of a clone is reported for some rows only, either as once, few or many, or as a class for expanded clones.

TRBV5-1	TRBJ2-1	many	TRBD2	CASSLVASGKTYNEQFF	TGCGCCAGCAGCTTGGTGGCTAGCGGGAAGACCTACAATGAGCAGTTCTTC
TRBV6-2/TRBV6-3	TRBJ2-1	NA	NA	CATRVGGVGEQFF	TGTGCCACCCGAGTGGGCGGGGTTGGTGAGCAGTTCTTC
TRBV28	TRBJ1-5	few	NA	CASSWGTNSNQPQHF	TGTGCCAGCAGTTGGGGCACTAATAGCAATCAGCCCCAGCATTTT
TRBV4-1	TRBJ1-6	few	NA	CASSQEFNSPLHF	TGCGCCAGCAGCCAAGAGTTTAATTCACCCCTCCACTTT
TRBV5-6	TRBJ2-7	few	NA	CASSLALVDEQYF	TGTGCCAGCAGCTTGGCCCTGGTCGACGAGCAGTACTTC
TRBV28	TRBJ2-3	many	NA	CASSLVGIEDTQYF	TGTGCCAGCAGTTTAGTCGGTATTGAGGATACGCAGTATTTT
TRBV9	TRBJ2-1	NA	NA	CASSPWSGPSGGNEQFF	TGTGCCAGCAGCCCCTGGTCGGGGCCATCCGGGGGCAATGAGCAGTTCTTC
TRBV7-3	TRBJ2-5	NA	NA	CASSLRPGKETQYF	TGTGCCAGCAGCTTAAGGCCCGGGAAGGAGACCCAGTACTTC
TRBV29-1	TRBJ1-5	few	TRBD1	CSVGWDRNQPQHF	TGCAGCGTTGGATGGGACAGGAATCAGCCCCAGCATTTT
TRBV27	TRBJ2-7	NA	NA	CASRGLATYEQYF	TGTGCCAGCAGGGGGTTAGCGACCTACGAGCAGTACTTC
TRBV20-1	TRBJ2-7	many	TRBD2	CSAEGGPSYEQYF	TGCAGTGCTGAGGGAGGGCCCTCATACGAGCAGTACTTC
TRBV6-1	TRBJ1-4	few	NA	CASSFPPSVGNVREKLFF	TGTGCCAGCAGCTTTCCACCCTCCGTAGGGAACGTGCGTGAAAAACTGTTTTTT
TRBV10-3	TRBJ2-5	NA	NA	CAISVGGGAETQYF	TGTGCCATCAGTGTAGGAGGGGGCGCGGAGACCCAGTACTTC
TRBV5-1	TRBJ2-7	NA	TRBD1	CASSYSQGMEEQYF	TGCGCCAGCAGCTATTCACAGGGGATGGAGGAGCAGTACTTC
TRBV20-1	TRBJ2-7	many	TRBD2	CSARDPGLGMHEQYF	TGCAGTGCTAGAGATCCCGGACTAGGTATGCACGAGCAGTACTTC
TRBV30	TRBJ2-3	few	NA	CAWSIGAGSSTDTQYF	TGTGCCTGGAGTATCGGTGCAGGATCTAGCACAGATACGCAGTATTTT
TRBV4-2	TRBJ2-7	NA	TRBD2	CASSQDELAGVSYEQYF	TGTGCCAGCAGCCAAGATGAACTAGCGGGAGTGTCCTACGAGCAGTACTTC
TRBV6-1	TRBJ1-5	NA	NA	CASRNGQSNQPQHF	TGTGCCAGCAGAAATGGCCAGTCCAATCAGCCCCAGCATTTT
TRBV11-3	TRBJ2-2	NA	TRBD1	CASSGGVERGRGTGELFF	TGTGCCAGCAGCGGGGGAGTAGAGAGGGGGCGCGGCACCGGGGAGCTGTTTTTT
TRBV6-5	TRBJ2-7	many	TRBD1	CASRPGQGANEQYF	TGTGCCAGCAGGCCGGGACAGGGGGCAAATGAGCAGTACTTC
TRBV19	TRBJ1-5	NA	NA	CASRYDSSNQPQHF	TGTGCCAGTAGGTACGACAGTAGCAATCAGCCCCAGCATTTT
TRBV28	TRBJ1-5	many	TRBD1	CASSRQGQPQHF	TGTGCCAGCAGTAGACAGGGTCAGCCCCAGCATTTT
TRBV5-1	TRBJ2-2	few	NA	CASSSGTPTGELFF	TGCGCCAGCAGCTCCGGGACCCCGACCGGGGAGCTGTTTTTT
TRBV3-1	TRBJ2-7	few	TRBD2	CASSLLAGGVKEQYF	TGTGCCAGCAGCCTACTAGCGGGAGGGGTTAAAGAGCAGTACTTC
TRBV27	TRBJ2-1	NA	NA	CASSLEPDLGNEQFF	TGTGCCAGCAGTTTAGAGCCGGACCTTGGGAATGAGCAGTTCTTC
TRBV7-2	TRBJ2-1	NA	NA	CASREPYNEQFF	TGTGCCAGCAGGGAGCCCTACAATGAGCAGTTCTTC
TRBV5-1	TRBJ1-5	many	NA	CASSTDADQPQHF	TGCGCCAGCAGCACTGACGCGGATCAGCCCCAGCATTTT
TRBV9	TRBJ1-3	few	NA	CASSVDTGTRAGNTIYF	TGTGCCAGCAGCGTGGATACCGGGACCCGAGCTGGAAACACCATATATTTT
TRBV2	TRBJ2-7	once	NA	CASSPSGTPYEQHF	TGTGCCAGCAGTCCTTCCGGGACTCCCTACGAGCAGCACTTC
TRBV20-1	TRBJ2-3	few	TRBD2	CSAGAGLAELSDTQYF	TGCAGTGCTGGTGCTGGACTAGCGGAACTGTCGGATACGCAGTATTTT
TRBV6-5	TRBJ2-2	NA	NA	CASSYTGRGELFF	TGTGCCAGCAGTTATACAGGGCGCGGGGAGCTGTTTTTT
TRBV6-1	TRBJ2-7	once	NA	CATGYEQYF	TGTGCCACTGGATACGAGCAGTACTTC
TRBV30	TRBJ2-2	many	TRBD1	CAWSGGQFTGELFF	TGTGCCTGGAGTGGGGGACAGTTCACCGGGGAGCTGTTTTTT
TRBV6-1	TRBJ1-1	once	TRBD1	CASSDGGNGQGFRTTEAFF	TGTGCCAGCAGTGATGGAGGGAACGGACAGGGGTTCAGGACGACTGAAGCTTTCTTT
TRBV4-1	TRBJ2-7	few	NA	CASSQVPLSSYEQYF	TGCGCCAGCAGCCAAGTCCCCTTGAGCTCCTACGAGCAGTACTTC
TRBV30	TRBJ2-1	few	NA	CAWSWASSNEQFF	TGTGCCTGGAGTTGGGCTAGCTCCAATGAGCAGTTCTTC
TRBV27	TRBJ2-7	many	NA	CASSYAGPYEQYF	TGTGCCAGCAGTTATGCAGGGCCCTACGAGCAGTACTTC
TRBV6-5	TRBJ1-1	NA	NA	CASSYDRWGMNTEAFF	TGTGCCAGCAGTTACGACAGGTGGGGGATGAACACTGAAGCTTTCTTT
TRBV20-1	TRBJ1-1	NA	TRBD1	CSARRGRTEAFF	TGCAGTGCTAGGAGGGGGCGCACTGAAGCTTTCTTT
TRBV19	TRBJ1-5	NA	TRBD1	CASSIGQGPRRIQPQHF	TGTGCCAGTAGTATTGGACAGGGCCCGCGAAGGATTCAGCCCCAGCATTTT
TRBV5-1	TRBJ2-2	NA	NA	CASSLGHPNTGELFF	TGCGCCAGCAGCTTGGGACATCCCAACACCGGGGAGCTGTTTTTT
TRBV4-1	TRBJ2-2	NA	NA	CASSQVGFGDTGELFF	TGCGCCAGCAGCCAAGTGGGGTTTGGAGACACCGGGGAGCTGTTTTTT
TRBV6-2/TRBV6-3	TRBJ2-5	NA	NA	CASSYLDSGGETQYF	TGTGCCAGCAGTTACTTGGACAGTGGGGGAGAGACCCAGTACTTC
TRBV6-5	TRBJ2-7	few	TRBD2	CASSYWASGGRYYEQYF	TGTGCCAGCAGTTACTGGGCTAGCGGGGGAAGATACTACGAGCAGTACTTC
TRBV7-9	TRBJ1-1	NA	NA	CASSLAGAANTEAFF	TGTGCCAGCAGCTTAGCGGGCGCGGCGAACACTGAAGCTTTCTTT
TRBV27	TRBJ2-1	NA	TRBD1	CASSLQGASYNEQFF	TGTGCCAGCAGTTTGCAGGGGGCCTCCTACAATGAGCAGTTCTTC
TRBV30	TRBJ2-2	few	NA	CAWSVRLTYTGELFF	TGTGCCTGGAGTGTACGGCTCACTTACACCGGGGAGCTGTTTTTT
TRBV19	TRBJ2-2	NA	TRBD2	CASKETSGFTGELFF	TGTGCCAGTAAAGAAACTAGCGGGTTCACCGGGGAGCTGTTTTTT
TRBV20-1	TRBJ2-5	NA	TRBD1	CSVQGGKETQYF	TGCAGTGTACAGGGGGGAAAGGAGACCCAGTACTTC
TRBV10-1	TRBJ2-3	NA	TRBD2	CASSILAGGGLDTQYF	TGCGCCAGCAGCATTCTAGCGGGAGGTGGTTTGGATACGCAGTATTTT
TRBV28	TRBJ1-1	many	TRBD1	CASRLPQGAAFF	TGTGCCAGCAGGCTACCACAGGGGGCGGCTTTCTTT
TRBV10-3	TRBJ1-1	NA	TRBD1	CAISEKGTGSYLNTEAFF	TGTGCCATCAGTGAGAAAGGGACAGGTTCTTATCTGAACACTGAAGCTTTCTTT
TRBV15	TRBJ1-1	few	TRBD1	CATSRWDRRKAFF	TGTGCCACCAGCCGATGGGACAGACGGAAAGCTTTCTTT
TRBV20-1	TRBJ1-1	NA	NA	CSARGDTRGTEAFF	TGCAGTGCTAGGGGGGATACGAGGGGCACTGAAGCTTTCTTT